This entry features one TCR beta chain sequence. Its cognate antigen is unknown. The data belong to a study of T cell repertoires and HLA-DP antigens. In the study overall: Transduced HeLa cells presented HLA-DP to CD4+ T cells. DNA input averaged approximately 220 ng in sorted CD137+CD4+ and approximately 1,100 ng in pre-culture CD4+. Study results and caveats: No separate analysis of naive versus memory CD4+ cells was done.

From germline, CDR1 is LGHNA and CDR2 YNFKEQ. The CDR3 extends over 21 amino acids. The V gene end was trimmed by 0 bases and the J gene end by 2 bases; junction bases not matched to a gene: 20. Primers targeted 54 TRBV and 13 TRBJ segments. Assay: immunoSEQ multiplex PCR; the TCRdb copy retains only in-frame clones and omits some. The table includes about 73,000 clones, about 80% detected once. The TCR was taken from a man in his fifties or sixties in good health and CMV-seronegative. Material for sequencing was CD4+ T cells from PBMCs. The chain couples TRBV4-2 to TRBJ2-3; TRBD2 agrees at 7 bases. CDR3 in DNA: TGTGCCAGCAGCCAAGATTTCGGGAGGCCGGAAGTAGGGCGAGTCACAGATACGCAGTATTTT. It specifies CASSQDFGRPEVGRVTDTQYF.